This T cell receptor (beta chain) derives from a study of cytomegalovirus exposure and HLA in healthy donors. The CDR3 sequence is 16 residues long. The V gene lost 0 bases and the J gene lost 3 bases, with 12 bases spanning the gap. Germline-derived CDR1 and CDR2 are SGHRS and YFSETQ. In the PCR, 60 Vbeta and 13 Jbeta primers were used. Here immunoSEQ multiplex PCR was the method, and the copy in TCRdb shows in-frame clones only, minus some. The data hold more than 150,000 clones, with around 79% observed a single time. The sample consisted of PBMCs. The V call is TRBV5-1, the J call TRBJ2-2; weak D call: TRBD1 (6 bases). The TCR was taken from a girl aged 5-17 years in good health and CMV-seropositive. In DNA form, the CDR3 reads TGCGCCAGCAGCTTGGTGGTTTCAGGGGACACCGGGGAGCTGTTTTTT. This codes for CASSLVVSGDTGELFF.